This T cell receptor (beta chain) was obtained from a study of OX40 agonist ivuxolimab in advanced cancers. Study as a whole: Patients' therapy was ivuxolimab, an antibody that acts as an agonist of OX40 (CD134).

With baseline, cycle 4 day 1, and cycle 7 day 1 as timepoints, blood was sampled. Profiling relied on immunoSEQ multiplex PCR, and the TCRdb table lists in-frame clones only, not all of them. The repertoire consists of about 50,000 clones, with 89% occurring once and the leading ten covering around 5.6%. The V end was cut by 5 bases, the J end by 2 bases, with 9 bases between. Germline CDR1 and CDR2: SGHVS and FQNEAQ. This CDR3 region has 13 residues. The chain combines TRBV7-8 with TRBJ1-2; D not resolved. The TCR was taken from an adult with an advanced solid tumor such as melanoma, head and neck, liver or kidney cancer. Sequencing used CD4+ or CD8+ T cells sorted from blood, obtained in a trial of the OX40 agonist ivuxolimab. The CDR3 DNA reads TGTGCCAGCAGCGGGATTGGAAACTATGGCTACACCTTC. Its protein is CASSGIGNYGYTF.